This TCR beta chain was captured in a study of cytomegalovirus exposure and HLA in healthy donors. This clone is a singleton in its sample. PCR amplification relied on 60 Vbeta primers (plus 13 Jbeta primers). The assay was immunoSEQ multiplex PCR, and TCRdb's table has in-frame clones only and misses some. Here the sample spans about 140,000 clones, around 84% being singletons. This CDR3 has 15 amino acids. The germline CDR1 and CDR2 sequences are SGHNT and YYREEE (reference sequence). V gave up 4 bases and J gave up 7 bases; unmatched junction bases: 10. The sequenced sample consisted of PBMCs. J is TRBJ1-4 and V is TRBV5-4, with 7 bases aligning to TRBD1. The sequence was collected from a man between 50 and 59 years old in good health and CMV-seronegative. Here the CDR3 reads CASSLPGQFSEKLFF. The CDR3 DNA reads as TGTGCCAGCAGCCTACCGGGACAGTTTTCTGAAAAACTGTTTTTT.